This T cell receptor (beta chain) derives from a study of T cell repertoires in ileal Crohn's disease. Study overall: Median disease duration was approximately eight years; about 37% smoked at surgery. Every patient was operated on for stricturing (roughly 60%) or penetrating (approximately 39%) complications.

Specified time point: inflamed ileum from the surgical specimen. General study results and limits: Active smokers at surgery had more clonal expansions than non-smokers. Mucosal expansions were suggested to be mainly CD8 T cells.

The table came from immunoSEQ multiplex PCR; TCRdb's copy has only in-frame clones and leaves some out. The data show a few thousand clones, less than 80% seen once. Details on this clone: Its antigen is not identified.

Trimming removed 8 bases from V and 2 bases from J, with 15 bases in between. Germline-derived CDR1 and CDR2 are SNHLY and FYNNEI. This CDR3 has 14 residues. This TCR came from an adult with Crohn's disease. Sequenced material: ileal tissue. The rearrangement joins TRBV2 to TRBJ1-2; a possible D gene is TRBD1 (5 bases). The CDR3 DNA sequence: TGTGCCAGCGGAAGACCGGGACGGAACTATGGCTACACCTTC. Its protein product is CASGRPGRNYGYTF.